The source of this T cell receptor (beta chain) is a study of blood T cells in healthy people across ages. Trimming removed 0 bases at V and 5 bases at J, with 13 bases between. The germline CDR1 and CDR2 sequences are MGHRA and YSYEKL. CDR3 size: 15 residues. There are a few counts of this clonotype. The antigen is undetermined. For the second PCR, which ran for roughly 7 to 11 cycles, a sample-barcoded 5' primer and a J-beta primer mix were used. Each cDNA molecule received a tag from a template-switch adaptor that had 12 random nucleotides. TCRdb reanalysed the 5' RACE reads using MiXCR and keeps one entry per CDR3 protein. The table includes around 1.1 million distinct CDR3 sequences, 35% to 40% detected once. General observations from the study: Roughly linear age-related decline in beta diversity appeared, significant by age approximately 40.

The chain links TRBV4-1 to TRBJ2-5; D not certain. This receptor was identified in a man aged 18 to 30 in good health. Sequencing was done on a sample of blood. CDR3 coding DNA: TGCGCCAGCAGCCAAGATCGAAGGTCTGAGGAGACCCAGTACTTC. This translates into CASSQDRRSEETQYF.